This T cell receptor (beta chain) was recovered during a study of blood T cell repertoires in COVID-19. The overall study: Samples taken during acute and convalescent COVID-19 were collected in the United States, Italy and Spain.

With V trimmed by 0 bases and J by 3 bases, 9 bases remained unmatched. The CDR3 runs 18 residues. CDR1 is SGDLS and CDR2 is YYNGEE in the germline V gene. Original data processing: Nucleated cell number was recorded as an estimate derived from reference gene primer amplification. Assay used: immunoSEQ multiplex PCR; TCRdb lists only in-frame clones, some missing. V, J and clone size derive from that table, while D and trimming were established from the DNA sequence. This sample has about 160,000 clones; approximately 80% occur once, and the top ten carry 8% to 9.5%. Sequenced sample: peripheral blood. The chain combines TRBV9 with TRBJ2-3; TRBD1 aligns across 11 bases. This clonotype originated in a woman older than 75 with active or convalescent COVID-19. The CDR3 reads CASSVARDRGRTTDTQYF. CDR3 DNA: TGTGCCAGCAGCGTAGCTCGGGACAGGGGGAGAACAACAGATACGCAGTATTTT.